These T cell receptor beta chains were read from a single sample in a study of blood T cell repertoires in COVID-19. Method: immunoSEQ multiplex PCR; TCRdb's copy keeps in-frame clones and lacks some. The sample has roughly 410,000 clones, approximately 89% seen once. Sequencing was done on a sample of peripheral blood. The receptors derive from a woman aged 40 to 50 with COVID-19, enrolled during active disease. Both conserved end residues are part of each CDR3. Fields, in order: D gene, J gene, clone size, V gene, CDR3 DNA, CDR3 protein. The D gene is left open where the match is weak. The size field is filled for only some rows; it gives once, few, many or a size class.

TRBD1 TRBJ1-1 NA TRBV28 TGTGCCAGCAGTTTGTTGACCACAGGGGACCAGGCCACTGAAGCTTTCTTT CASSLLTTGDQATEAFF
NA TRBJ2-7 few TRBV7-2 TGTGCCAGCAGCTTAGAAGGGACTCCTCTCCACGAGCAGTACTTC CASSLEGTPLHEQYF
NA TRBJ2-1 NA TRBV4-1 TGCGCCAGCAGCCAAGGGGGCAGCTCCTACAATGAGCAGTTCTTC CASSQGGSSYNEQFF
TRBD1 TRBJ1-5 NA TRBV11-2 TGTGCCAGCAGCTTAGGGACAGGGGGGGGACAGCCCCAGCATTTT CASSLGTGGGQPQHF
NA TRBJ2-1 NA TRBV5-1 TGCGCCAGCAGCTTGGTCTCGGGACTCAACAATGAGCAGTTCTTC CASSLVSGLNNEQFF
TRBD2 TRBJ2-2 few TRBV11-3 TGTGCCAGCAGCACCCGGACTAGCGTCTGGGGCACCGGGGAGCTGTTTTTT CASSTRTSVWGTGELFF
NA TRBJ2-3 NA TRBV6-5 TGTGCCAGCAGTTACTACAGAAGCACAGATACGCAGTATTTT CASSYYRSTDTQYF
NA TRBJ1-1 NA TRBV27 TGTGCCAGCAGTTTTTTTGGTGGGCTCAACACTGAAGCTTTCTTT CASSFFGGLNTEAFF
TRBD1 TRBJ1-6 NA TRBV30 TGTGCCTCTAGGAGGGACAGAGATTCACCCCTCCACTTT CASRRDRDSPLHF
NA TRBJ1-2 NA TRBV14 TGTGCCAGCAGCCGAGACACAGGGTGGACCTATGGCTACACCTTC CASSRDTGWTYGYTF
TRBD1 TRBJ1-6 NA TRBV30 TGTGCCTGGAGTGACCCACAGGGGTCGGGGAATAATTCACCCCTCCACTTT CAWSDPQGSGNNSPLHF
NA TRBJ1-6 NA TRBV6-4 TGTGCCAGCAGTGACGGGACTCGAGGTTCACCCCTCCACTTT CASSDGTRGSPLHF
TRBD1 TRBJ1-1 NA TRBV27 TGTGCCAGCAGTTTCGGGACAGGAACCCTGAACACTGAAGCTTTCTTT CASSFGTGTLNTEAFF
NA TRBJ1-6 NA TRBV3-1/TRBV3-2 TGTGCCAGCAGCCCTCGGGGACTGCCCCTGATGGATTCACCCCTCCACTTT CASSPRGLPLMDSPLHF
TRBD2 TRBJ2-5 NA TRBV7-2 TGTGCCAGCAACCTAGCGGGGGGAGGAAAGACCCAGTACTTC CASNLAGGGKTQYF
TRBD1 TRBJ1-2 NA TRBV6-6 TGTGCCAGCAGTTTACCCGGGACAGGGAGTCTTGATGGCTACACCTTC CASSLPGTGSLDGYTF
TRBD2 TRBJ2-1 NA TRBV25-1 TGTGCCAGCAGTGAAACTAGCGGCACTTACAATGAGCAGTTCTTC CASSETSGTYNEQFF
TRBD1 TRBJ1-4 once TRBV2 TGTGCCAGCAGCCGAGACAGGGTGGTAACTAATGAAAAACTGTTTTTT CASSRDRVVTNEKLFF
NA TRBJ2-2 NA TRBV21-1 TGTGCCAGCAGCAAAACGGGACTAGCGGGAGACACCGGGGAGCTGTTTTTT CASSKTGLAGDTGELFF
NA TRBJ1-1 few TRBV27 TGTGCCAGCAGTTTATCGAGGTGGATAGGCACTGAAGCTTTCTTT CASSLSRWIGTEAFF
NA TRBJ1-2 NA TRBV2 TGTGCCAGCAGTGTTACAGCCGCGGGCTACACCTTC CASSVTAAGYTF
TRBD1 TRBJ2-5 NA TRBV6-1 TGTGCCAGCAGTGAAGAGACAGGGGGCGCAGAGACCCAGTACTTC CASSEETGGAETQYF
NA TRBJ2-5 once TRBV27 TGTGCCAGCAGTCGACTGGGGGGGGCCGTAGAGACCCAGTACTTC CASSRLGGAVETQYF
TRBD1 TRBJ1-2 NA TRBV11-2 TGTGCCAGCAGCTTAGATCCCCAGGGGGCGGGCTACACCTTC CASSLDPQGAGYTF
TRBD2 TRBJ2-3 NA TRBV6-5 TGTGCCAGCAGTAGCGGGAGGGACACAGATACGCAGTATTTT CASSSGRDTDTQYF